The 15 T cell receptor beta chains presented below share a single source sample, sequenced in a study of beta chain features in type 1 diabetes. Study-wide results and caveats: Significant though moderate, a shortening of TCRB CDR3s appeared in all four CD4+ subsets of Type 1 diabetes patients.

Sequenced material consisted of expressed TCRB transcripts (all of the isolated RNA was reverse transcribed). Here immunoSEQ multiplex PCR was the method, and the copy in TCRdb shows in-frame clones only, minus some. The data show roughly 280,000 clones, approximately 25% seen once. These receptors are not linked to any known antigen. Material: naive CD4+ T cells from blood. These receptors were collected from a woman aged 25 to 39 with type 1 diabetes.

There are a few counts of this clone. The chain carries TRBV27 and TRBJ2-1; 8 nucleotides line up with TRBD2. The length of the CDR3 is 15 residues. CDR1 and CDR2 from the germline V gene are MNHEY and SMNVEV (reference sequence). The V segment lost 6 bases and the J segment 1 base; nucleotides outside the gene matches: 5. The CDR3 protein is CASRVREASYNEQFF. The CDR3 coding sequence is TGTGCCAGCAGGGTGCGGGAGGCATCCTACAATGAGCAGTTCTTC.

The chain links TRBV27 to TRBJ2-7; D is undetermined. Trimming removed 3 bases from V and 6 bases from J, with 15 bases in between. The CDR3 has 14 residues. CDR1 and CDR2 from the germline V gene are MNHEY and SMNVEV (reference sequence). CDR3 nucleotide sequence: TGTGCCAGCAGTTTTAACGCGGTGAGCTGCGAGCAGTACTTC. Protein sequence: CASSFNAVSCEQYF.

This clone was observed a handful of times. The gene calls are TRBV6-1 and TRBJ1-5, with TRBD1 identical over 8 bases. The V gene end was trimmed by 4 bases and the J gene end by 2 bases; junction bases not matched to a gene: 4. The CDR3 has 15 residues. Germline lookup yields CDR1 MNHNS and CDR2 SASEGT. CDR3: CASSVQGAGNQPQHF. The CDR3 DNA reads TGTGCCAGCAGTGTCCAGGGGGCCGGCAATCAGCCCCAGCATTTT.

The rearrangement joins TRBV7-3 to TRBJ2-5; D might be TRBD1 (6 bases). The ends were cut back, 2 bases at V and 0 bases at J, with 7 bases in the middle. The length of the CDR3 is 14 residues. Germline CDR1 SGHTA, CDR2 FQGTGA. The CDR3 here is CASSLGQHQETQYF. In DNA form, the CDR3 reads TGTGCCAGCAGCTTAGGACAGCACCAAGAGACCCAGTACTTC.

This clone came up a few times. This sequence joins TRBV28 and TRBJ2-3; no firm D call. The CDR3 has 16 amino acids. V shed 2 bases and J shed 2 bases, with 14 bases lying between them. Germline values: CDR1 MDHEN, CDR2 SYDVKM. The CDR3 protein is CASSLNLRRNTDTQYF. The DNA of the CDR3 is TGTGCCAGCAGTTTAAATCTACGGCGGAACACAGATACGCAGTATTTT.

CDR3 loop: CSVGEVGVGANVLTF. In nucleotides, the CDR3 is TGCAGCGTTGGGGAGGTGGGAGTTGGGGCCAACGTCCTGACTTTC. The chain recombines TRBV29-1 with TRBJ2-6, with D possibly matching TRBD2 (6 bases). Germline V lookup: CDR1 SQVTM, CDR2 ANQGSEA. This CDR3 spans 15 amino acids. V was clipped by 4 bases and J by 3 bases, with 13 bases between them.

J is TRBJ2-1 and V is TRBV25-1; D ambiguous. In germline, CDR1 is MGHDK, CDR2 SYGVNS. CDR3 length: 11 residues. Trimming took off 5 bases at V and 7 bases at J, with 6 bases between the two ends. The CDR3 reads CASSRMNEQFF. The CDR3 DNA is TGTGCCAGCAGTCGTATGAATGAGCAGTTCTTC.

The chain joins TRBV30 to TRBJ2-2; 7 nucleotides match TRBD2. CDR1 and CDR2 from the germline V gene are GTSNPN and SVGIG (reference sequence). The CDR3 consists of 14 residues. Unmatched junction bases numbered 4, after V lost 2 bases and J lost 4 bases. CDR3 nucleotides: TGTGCCTGGAGTCTAGCGGAGATCACCGGGGAGCTGTTTTTT. This encodes CAWSLAEITGELFF. The complete variable domain, with remaining parts taken from reference TRBV30 and TRBJ2-2, reads SQTIHQWPATLVQPVGSPLSLECTVEGTSNPNLYWYRQAAGRGLQLLFYSVGIGQISSEVPQNLSASRPQDRQFILSSKKLLLSDSGFYLCAWSLAEITGELFFGEGSRLTVL.

This chain joins TRBV5-1 and TRBJ2-7; 7 nucleotides align to TRBD2. The V segment lost 1 base and the J segment 2 bases; nucleotides outside the gene matches: 9. Germline V lookup: CDR1 SGHRS, CDR2 YFSETQ. CDR3 size: 16 residues. CDR3 DNA: TGCGCCAGCAGCTTGACCCTAGCGGATCCGGCCTACGAGCAGTACTTC. It is translated as CASSLTLADPAYEQYF. The whole variable domain, filled in from reference TRBV5-1 and TRBJ2-7, reads KAGVTQTPRYLIKTRGQQVTLSCSPISGHRSVSWYQQTPGQGLQFLFEYFSETQRNKGNFPGRFSGRQFSNSRSEMNVSTLELGDSALYLCASSLTLADPAYEQYFGPGTRLTVT.

The rearrangement uses TRBV28 and TRBJ1-3; D remains unclear. The CDR3 runs to 15 residues. Looked up from germline, CDR1 is MDHEN and CDR2 is SYDVKM. V was trimmed by 1 base and J by 0 bases, leaving 7 bases between them. The CDR3 DNA reads TGTGCCAGCAGTTTATCTCTCTACTCTGGAAACACCATATATTTT. As protein: CASSLSLYSGNTIYF.

A few counts support this clone. The chain links TRBV9 to TRBJ2-5, with 8 bases that match TRBD2. This CDR3 contains 21 residues. V lost 4 bases to trimming and J lost 0 bases; unmatched junction nucleotides: 23. From germline, CDR1 is SGDLS and CDR2 YYNGEE. Here the CDR3 DNA reads TGTGCCAGCAGCTCCCTACTCTCTAGCGGGCCCCCCTCGAGGTACCAAGAGACCCAGTACTTC. Protein: CASSSLLSSGPPSRYQETQYF. The full variable domain, with the rest looked up from reference TRBV9 and TRBJ2-5, is DSGVTQTPKHLITATGQRVTLRCSPRSGDLSVYWYQQSLDQGLQFLIQYYNGEERAKGNILERFSAQQFPDLHSELNLSSLELGDSALYFCASSSLLSSGPPSRYQETQYFGPGTRLLVL.

The chain carries TRBV29-1 and TRBJ1-1, with unresolved D. The germline CDR1 and CDR2 sequences are SQVTM and ANQGSEA. V lost 2 bases, J lost 5 bases, and 15 bases lay in between. This CDR3 region has 14 residues. The CDR3 coding sequence is TGCAGCGTTGAATCGGGAGGCGCGGGAACTGAAGCTTTCTTT. Translation gives CSVESGGAGTEAFF.

This clone showed up just a few times. V usage is TRBV7-3 and J usage is TRBJ2-1, with D possibly TRBD2 on 5 matching bases. Deletions cut 1 base from V and 3 bases from J, with 7 bases between. This CDR3 is 14 amino acids long. Germline values: CDR1 SGHTA, CDR2 FQGTGA. The CDR3 here is CASSLRGFYNEQFF. In DNA form, the CDR3 reads TGTGCCAGCAGCTTAAGAGGGTTCTACAATGAGCAGTTCTTC.

The table lists this clone with a few counts. The chain carries TRBV6-4 and TRBJ2-1, with TRBD2 matching over 12 bases. The CDR3 length is 14 residues. Germline-derived CDR1 and CDR2 are MRHNA and SNTAGT. V was pared by 5 bases and J by 6 bases, with 2 bases of the junction left unmatched. CDR3 sequence: CASSRTSGINEQFF. CDR3 DNA sequence: TGTGCCAGCAGTCGGACTAGCGGGATCAATGAGCAGTTCTTC.

This chain uses TRBV13 with TRBJ2-1; D ambiguous. This CDR3 is 14 amino acids long. The germline CDR1 and CDR2 sequences are PRHDT and FYEKMQ (reference sequence). V was clipped by 5 bases and J by 7 bases, with 15 bases between them. The CDR3 here is CASSHSSRTNEQFF. The CDR3 region has the DNA TGTGCCAGCAGCCATAGCTCCAGAACGAATGAGCAGTTCTTC.